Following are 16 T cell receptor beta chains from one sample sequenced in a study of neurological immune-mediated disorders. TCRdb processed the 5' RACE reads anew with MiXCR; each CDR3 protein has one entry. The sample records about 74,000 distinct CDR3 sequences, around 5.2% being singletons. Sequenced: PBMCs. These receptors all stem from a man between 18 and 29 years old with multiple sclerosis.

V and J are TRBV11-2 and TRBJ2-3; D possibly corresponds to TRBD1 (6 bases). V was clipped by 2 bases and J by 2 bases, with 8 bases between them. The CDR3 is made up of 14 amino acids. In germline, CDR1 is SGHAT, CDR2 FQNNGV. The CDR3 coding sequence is TGTGCCAGCAGCTTACGGGACATCACAGATACGCAGTATTTT. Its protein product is CASSLRDITDTQYF.

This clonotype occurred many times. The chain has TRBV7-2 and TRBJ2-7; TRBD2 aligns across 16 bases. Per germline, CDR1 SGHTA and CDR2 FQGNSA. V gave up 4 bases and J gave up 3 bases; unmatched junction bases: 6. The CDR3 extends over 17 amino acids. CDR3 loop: CASSSGTSGRDRYEQYF. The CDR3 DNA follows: TGTGCCAGCAGCTCCGGGACTAGCGGGAGGGATCGCTACGAGCAGTACTTC.

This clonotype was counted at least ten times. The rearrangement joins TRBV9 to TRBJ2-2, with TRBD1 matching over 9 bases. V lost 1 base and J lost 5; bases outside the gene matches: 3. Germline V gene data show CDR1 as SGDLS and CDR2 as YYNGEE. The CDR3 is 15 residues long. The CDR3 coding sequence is TGTGCCAGCAGCGTAACACAGGGGGCTACCGGGGAGCTGTTTTTT. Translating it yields CASSVTQGATGELFF. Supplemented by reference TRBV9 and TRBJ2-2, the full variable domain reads DSGVTQTPKHLITATGQRVTLRCSPRSGDLSVYWYQQSLDQGLQFLIQYYNGEERAKGNILERFSAQQFPDLHSELNLSSLELGDSALYFCASSVTQGATGELFFGEGSRLTVL.

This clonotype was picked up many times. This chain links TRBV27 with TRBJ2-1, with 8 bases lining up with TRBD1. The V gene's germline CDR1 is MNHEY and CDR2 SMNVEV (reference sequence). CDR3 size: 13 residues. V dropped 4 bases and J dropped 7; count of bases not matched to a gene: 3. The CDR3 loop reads CASSSGQGNEQFF. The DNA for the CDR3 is TGTGCCAGCAGTTCCGGACAGGGAAATGAGCAGTTCTTC.

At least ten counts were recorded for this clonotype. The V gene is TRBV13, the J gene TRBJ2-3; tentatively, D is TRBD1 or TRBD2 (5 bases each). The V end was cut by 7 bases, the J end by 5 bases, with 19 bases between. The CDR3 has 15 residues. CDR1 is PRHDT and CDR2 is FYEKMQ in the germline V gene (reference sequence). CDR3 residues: CASTPGAGVEDTQYF. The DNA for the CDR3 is TGTGCCAGCACCCCTGGGGCCGGGGTCGAAGATACGCAGTATTTT.

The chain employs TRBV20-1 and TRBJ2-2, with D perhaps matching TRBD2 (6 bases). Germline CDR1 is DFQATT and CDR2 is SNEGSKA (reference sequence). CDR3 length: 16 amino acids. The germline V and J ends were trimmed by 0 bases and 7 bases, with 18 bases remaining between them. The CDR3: CSARDRERAWDGELFF. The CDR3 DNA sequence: TGCAGTGCTAGAGATAGGGAGCGGGCGTGGGACGGGGAGCTGTTTTTT.

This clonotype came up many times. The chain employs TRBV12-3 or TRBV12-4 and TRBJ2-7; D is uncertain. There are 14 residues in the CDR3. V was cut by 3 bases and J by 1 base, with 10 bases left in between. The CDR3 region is CASSFRRRSYEQYF. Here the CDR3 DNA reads TGTGCCAGCAGTTTTAGACGCCGATCCTACGAGCAGTACTTC.

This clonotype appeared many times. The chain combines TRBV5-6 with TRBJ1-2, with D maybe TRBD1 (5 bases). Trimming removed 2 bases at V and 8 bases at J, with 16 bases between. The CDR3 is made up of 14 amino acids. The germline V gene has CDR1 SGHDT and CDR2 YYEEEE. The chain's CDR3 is CASSFVEGTVGYTF. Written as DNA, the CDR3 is TGTGCCAGCAGCTTTGTTGAGGGGACGGTCGGCTACACCTTC.

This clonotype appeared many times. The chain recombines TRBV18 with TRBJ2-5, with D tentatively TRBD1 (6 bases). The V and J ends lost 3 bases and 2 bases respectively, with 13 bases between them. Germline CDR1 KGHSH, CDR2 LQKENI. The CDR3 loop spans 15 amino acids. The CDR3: CASSPPGHPQETQYF. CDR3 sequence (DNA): TGTGCCAGCTCACCTCCGGGACACCCGCAAGAGACCCAGTACTTC.

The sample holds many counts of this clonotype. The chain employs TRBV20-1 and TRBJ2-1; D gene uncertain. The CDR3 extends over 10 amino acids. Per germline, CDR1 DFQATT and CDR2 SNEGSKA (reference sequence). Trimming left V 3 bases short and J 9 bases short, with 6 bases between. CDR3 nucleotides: TGCAGTGCTAGGAGGAGTGAGCAGTTCTTC. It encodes CSARRSEQFF.

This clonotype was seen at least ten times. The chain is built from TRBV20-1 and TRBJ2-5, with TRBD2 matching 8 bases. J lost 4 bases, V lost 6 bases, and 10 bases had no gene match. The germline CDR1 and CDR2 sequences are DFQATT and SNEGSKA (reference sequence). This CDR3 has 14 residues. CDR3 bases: TGCAGTGCCTTAAGAGGGACTAGAGGAGAGACCCAGTACTTC. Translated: CSALRGTRGETQYF.

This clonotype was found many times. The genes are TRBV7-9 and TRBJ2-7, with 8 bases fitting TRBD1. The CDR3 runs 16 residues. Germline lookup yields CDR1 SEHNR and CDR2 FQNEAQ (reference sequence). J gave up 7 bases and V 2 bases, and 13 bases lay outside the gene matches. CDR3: CASSLKRSQGAGEQYF. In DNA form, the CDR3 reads TGTGCCAGCAGCTTAAAGCGGTCCCAGGGGGCGGGTGAGCAGTACTTC. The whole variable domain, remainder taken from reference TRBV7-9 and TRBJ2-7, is DTGVSQNPRHKITKRGQNVTFRCDPISEHNRLYWYRQTLGQGPEFLTYFQNEAQLEKSRLLSDRFSAERPKGSFSTLEIQRTEQGDSAMYLCASSLKRSQGAGEQYFGPGTRLTVT.

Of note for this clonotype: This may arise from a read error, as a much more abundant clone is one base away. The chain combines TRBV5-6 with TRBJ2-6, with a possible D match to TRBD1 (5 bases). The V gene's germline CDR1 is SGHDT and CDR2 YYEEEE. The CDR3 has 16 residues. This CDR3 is CASSLLRARGAKVLTF. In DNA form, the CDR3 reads TGTGCCAGCAGCTTGTTAAGAGCTCGTGGGGCCAAAGTCCTGACTTTC.

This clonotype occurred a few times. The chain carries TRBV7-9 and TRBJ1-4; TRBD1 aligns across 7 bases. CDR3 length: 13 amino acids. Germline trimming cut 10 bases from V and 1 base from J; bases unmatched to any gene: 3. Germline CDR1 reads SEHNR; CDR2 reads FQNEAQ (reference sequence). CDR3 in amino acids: CATGTETNEKLFF. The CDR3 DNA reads TGTGCCACCGGGACAGAAACTAATGAAAAACTGTTTTTT.

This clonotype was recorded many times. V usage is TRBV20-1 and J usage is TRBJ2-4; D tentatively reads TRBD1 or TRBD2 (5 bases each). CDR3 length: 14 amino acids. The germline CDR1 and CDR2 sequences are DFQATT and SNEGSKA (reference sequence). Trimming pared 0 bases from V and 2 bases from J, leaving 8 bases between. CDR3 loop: CSARDRETKNIQYF. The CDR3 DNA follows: TGCAGTGCTAGAGACAGGGAGACCAAAAACATTCAGTACTTC.

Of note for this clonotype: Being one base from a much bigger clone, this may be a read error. In nucleotides, the CDR3 is TGTGCCAGCAGTTTAAGACCTTCTGGGGCCAAAGTCCTGACTTTC. The encoded protein is CASSLRPSGAKVLTF. This sequence joins TRBV27 and TRBJ2-6; D may be TRBD1 (5 bases). Looked up from germline, CDR1 is MNHEY and CDR2 is SMNVEV (reference sequence). CDR3 length equals 15 residues.